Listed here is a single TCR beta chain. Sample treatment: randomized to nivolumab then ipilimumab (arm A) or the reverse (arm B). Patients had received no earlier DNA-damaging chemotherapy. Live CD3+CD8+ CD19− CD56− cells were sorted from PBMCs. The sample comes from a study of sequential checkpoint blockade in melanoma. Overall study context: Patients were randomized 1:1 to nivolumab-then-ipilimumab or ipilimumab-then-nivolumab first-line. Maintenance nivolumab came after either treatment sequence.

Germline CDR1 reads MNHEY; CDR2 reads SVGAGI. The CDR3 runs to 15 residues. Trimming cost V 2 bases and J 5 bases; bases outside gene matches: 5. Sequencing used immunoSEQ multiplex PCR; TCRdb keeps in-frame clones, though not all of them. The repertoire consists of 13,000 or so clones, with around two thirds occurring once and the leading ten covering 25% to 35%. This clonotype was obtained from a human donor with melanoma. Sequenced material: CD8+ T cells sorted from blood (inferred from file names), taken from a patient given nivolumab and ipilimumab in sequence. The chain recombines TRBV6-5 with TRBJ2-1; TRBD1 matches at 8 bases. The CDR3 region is CASSYTGTGHNEQFF. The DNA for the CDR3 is TGTGCCAGCAGTTACACCGGGACAGGTCACAATGAGCAGTTCTTC.